This TCR beta chain was sequenced in a study of T-cell memory formation after mild COVID-19 (dated by TCRdb to the early 2020s). Regarding the research as a whole: TCR sequence clusters from the two donors were found to be largely donor specific. Longitudinal TCRalpha and TCRbeta repertoire sequencing tracked T-cell clones expanding and contracting after mild COVID-19 in a couple of donors. The cohort was made up of two young adult volunteers, one female and one male, who were previously healthy.

Counted from cysteine to phenylalanine, this CDR3 has 13 amino acids. The CDR3 DNA has 39 bases and is translated from base 1. V is shortened by 3 bases, J by 6 bases, and the region joining them spans 13 bases. Taken from the germline V gene, the CDR1 and CDR2 loops are SQVTM and ANQGSEA. This clonotype was counted between two and nine times. There is no known antigen for this receptor. The record has no base qualities; no much larger clone is one base away. Ficoll-Paque density gradient centrifugation was the method used to isolate PBMCs. Here is what the overall study found, with its caveats: Some responding clones were detected in pre-infection memory, suggesting pre-existing cross-reactive memory T cells joined the SARS-CoV-2 response. SARS-CoV-2 specificity of the second-wave clones peaking on day 37 was not confirmed. Contracting CD4+ clones were found mainly in CM and EM memory subsets, while CD8+ clones were enriched in EMRA. Balanced CD4/CD8 phenotypes were observed for clones contracting from day 15 to 85, whereas a bias towards CD4+ was observed for a second wave of clones expanding from day 15 to 37. Only a couple of mild cases were covered in the study, and larger cohorts including severe cases with pre-infection samples were considered necessary.

Data came from an Illumina NovaSeq 6000. TCRalpha and TCRbeta cDNA libraries were constructed by 5'RACE with constant-segment primers, with sample barcodes and unique molecular identifiers being introduced. Trizol reagent was used to extract RNA from every sample. The libraries were amplified in two PCR steps, and the second step added a second sample barcode and Illumina TruSeq adapters. Sequencing of the libraries was done on an Illumina NovaSeq, producing 2 x 150 bp paired-end reads. The paper's processing steps were these. Demultiplexing of reads and collapsing into UMI-guided consensus sequences were performed with migec v1.2.7. Using mixcr v2.1.11, UMI consensuses were aligned to TRA and TRB V and J templates and then assembled into clonotypes. Clonotypes were classified as expanded or contracted when called significant by both edgeR and NoisET, with noise models trained on biological replicates. For edgeR calls, the cutoffs were a false discovery rate-adjusted p below 0.01 and a log2 fold-change threshold of 1. PCA with hierarchical clustering of max-normalized trajectories of the 1000 most abundant clonotypes was used as exploratory dynamics analysis. Each responding clone was given a CD4 or CD8 phenotype based on the CD4+ and CD8+ repertoires, which had been sequenced separately. TCRdb trimmed public reads at Q25 via fastp, called clones via MiXCR and kept in-frame beta chains. Identical CDR3 proteins give one entry, which carries the most common genes and DNA. It is TCRdb's table, rather than the study itself, that gives the V and J calls and clone size. The sample table shows around 340,000 distinct CDR3 sequences, and around 21% are seen once. Roughly an eighth of the sample lies in the top ten.

The chain employs TRBV29-1 and TRBJ2-3, with a tentative D gene TRBD1 over 6 matching bases. The specimen was PBMCs or a T cell subset sorted from them (not recorded which). This TCR was sampled from an adult woman who had mild COVID-19 (a few samples of this study predate the infection). The sample titles of this study are shuffled in the database, so cell type and time point are left out; the donor was told from shared clones. This receptor carries the CDR3 CSVDNRDGDTQYF. In nucleotide form, the sequence is TGCAGCGTTGACAACAGGGATGGGGATACGCAGTATTTT.